The clone carrying this TCR beta chain was detected ten times or more. The target antigen is unknown. The source of the sample is a study of Graves' ophthalmopathy and Graves' hyperthyroidism. Study at large: Peripheral blood was collected at initial diagnosis, before any treatment.

Amplification from RNA transcripts yielded the TCR beta CDR3 regions. RT-PCR was first run with HTBI primers, then multiplex PCR in a second round. From the multiplex PCR reads, TCRdb called clonotypes with MiXCR, one entry per CDR3 protein. The sample records some 160,000 distinct CDR3 sequences, around 40% being singletons. Between the trimmed V and J ends, which lost 0 bases and 4 bases, there was a span of 24 bases. CDR1 is MNHEY, CDR2 SVGEGT, per germline. This CDR3 region has 19 residues. Establishment of the diagnosis relied upon clinical symptoms, serum thyroxine, TRAb, thyroid ultrasound and orbital computed tomography. Study findings and constraints: Sensitivity of roughly 88% and specificity of around 80% were achieved when a 13-signature model separated ophthalmopathy from stable hyperthyroidism. The model reached roughly 70% sensitivity and around 74% specificity for predicting ophthalmopathy progression.

This receptor was taken from a man aged 25 to 40 with Graves' ophthalmopathy. The gene calls are TRBV6-2 or TRBV6-3 and TRBJ1-2, with no clear D. Material for sequencing was peripheral blood. CDR3 region: CASSYSLAGNKGYFYGYTF. CDR3 DNA: TGTGCCAGCAGTTACTCCCTAGCCGGGAACAAAGGGTACTTCTATGGCTACACCTTC.